This TCR beta chain is drawn from a study of T cell responses to AZD1222 COVID-19 vaccine. Study-level points and caveats: Sampled repertoires all dated from after the peak T cell response. Spike-wide vaccine-associated CD4 TCRs dominated at 160-218 and 743-854.

A word on this clone: The target antigen is unknown.

The CDR3 extends over 14 amino acids. Germline CDR1 and CDR2: MDHEN and SYDVKM. The ends were cut back, 7 bases at V and 5 bases at J, with 18 bases in the middle. Repertoires were generated with immunoSEQ multiplex PCR, while TCRdb's copy carries only in-frame clones and drops some. The sample gives 180,000 or so clones, roughly nine tenths of which show up once; 1% to 1.5% is in the top ten. The sample was peripheral blood, taken 28 days after the second AZD1222 dose. This sequence originates from an adult who received the AZD1222 COVID-19 vaccine. V usage is TRBV28 and J usage is TRBJ2-7; a possible D gene is TRBD1 (5 bases). The CDR3 DNA sequence: TGTGCCAGCATTGGGGCCCCTCCCGACAACGAGCAGTACTTC. Amino acids: CASIGAPPDNEQYF.